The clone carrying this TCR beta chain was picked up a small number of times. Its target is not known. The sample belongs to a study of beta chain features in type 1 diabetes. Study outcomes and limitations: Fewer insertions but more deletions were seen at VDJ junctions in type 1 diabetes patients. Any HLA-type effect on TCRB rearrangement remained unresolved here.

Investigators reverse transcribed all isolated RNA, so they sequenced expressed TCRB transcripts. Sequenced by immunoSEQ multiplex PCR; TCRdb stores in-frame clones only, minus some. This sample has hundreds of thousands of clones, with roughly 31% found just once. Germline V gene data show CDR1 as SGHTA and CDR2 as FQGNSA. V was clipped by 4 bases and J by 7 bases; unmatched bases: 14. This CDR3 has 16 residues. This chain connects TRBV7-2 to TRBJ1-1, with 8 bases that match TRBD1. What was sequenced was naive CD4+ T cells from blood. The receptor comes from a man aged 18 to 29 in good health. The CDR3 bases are TGTGCCAGCAGCTCACGAGGGCAGGGGGCAAGAGTTGAAGCTTTCTTT. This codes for CASSSRGQGARVEAFF.